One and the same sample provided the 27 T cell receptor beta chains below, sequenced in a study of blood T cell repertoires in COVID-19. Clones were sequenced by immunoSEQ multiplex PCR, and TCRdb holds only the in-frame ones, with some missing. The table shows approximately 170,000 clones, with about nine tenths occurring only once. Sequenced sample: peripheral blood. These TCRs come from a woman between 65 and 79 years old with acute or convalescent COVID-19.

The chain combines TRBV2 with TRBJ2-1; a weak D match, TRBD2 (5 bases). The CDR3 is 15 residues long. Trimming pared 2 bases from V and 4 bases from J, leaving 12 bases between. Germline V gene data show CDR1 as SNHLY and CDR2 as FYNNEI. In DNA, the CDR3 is TGTGCCAGCAGTGAAAAGCGGCCTAATTACAATGAGCAGTTCTTC. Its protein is CASSEKRPNYNEQFF.

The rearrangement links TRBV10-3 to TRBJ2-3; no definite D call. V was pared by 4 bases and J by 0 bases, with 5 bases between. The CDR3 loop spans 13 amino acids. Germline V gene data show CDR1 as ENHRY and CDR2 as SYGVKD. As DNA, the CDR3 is TGTGCCATCAGTGCGGTAAGCACAGATACGCAGTATTTT. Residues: CAISAVSTDTQYF.

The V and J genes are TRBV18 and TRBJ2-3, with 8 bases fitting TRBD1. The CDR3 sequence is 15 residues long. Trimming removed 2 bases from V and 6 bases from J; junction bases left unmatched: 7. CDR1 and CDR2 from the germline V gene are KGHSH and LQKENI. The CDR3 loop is CASSPGQGDTDTQYF. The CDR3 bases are TGTGCCAGCTCACCAGGACAGGGCGATACGGATACGCAGTATTTT.

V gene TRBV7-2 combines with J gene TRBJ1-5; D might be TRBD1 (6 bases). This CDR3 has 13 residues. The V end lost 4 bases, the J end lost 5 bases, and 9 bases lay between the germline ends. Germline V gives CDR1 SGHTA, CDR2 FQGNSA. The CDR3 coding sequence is TGTGCCAGCAGCTCAGGGGTTGATCAGCCCCAGCATTTT. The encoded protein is CASSSGVDQPQHF.

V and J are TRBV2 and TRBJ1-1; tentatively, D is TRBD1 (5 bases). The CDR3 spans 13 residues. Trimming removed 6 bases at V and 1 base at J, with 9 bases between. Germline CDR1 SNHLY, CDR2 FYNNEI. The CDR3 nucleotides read TGTGCCAGCAGCTGGACAAAGAACACTGAAGCTTTCTTT. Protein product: CASSWTKNTEAFF. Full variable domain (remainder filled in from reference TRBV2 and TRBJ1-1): EPEVTQTPSHQVTQMGQEVILRCVPISNHLYFYWYRQILGQKVEFLVSFYNNEISEKSEIFDDQFSVERPDGSNFTLKIRSTKLEDSAMYFCASSWTKNTEAFFGQGTRLTVV.

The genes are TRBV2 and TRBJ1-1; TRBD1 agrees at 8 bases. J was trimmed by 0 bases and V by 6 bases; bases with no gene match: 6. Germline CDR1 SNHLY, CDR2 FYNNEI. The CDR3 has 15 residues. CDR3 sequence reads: CASRARTGLNTEAFF. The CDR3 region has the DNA TGTGCCAGCAGGGCAAGGACAGGGCTGAACACTGAAGCTTTCTTT.

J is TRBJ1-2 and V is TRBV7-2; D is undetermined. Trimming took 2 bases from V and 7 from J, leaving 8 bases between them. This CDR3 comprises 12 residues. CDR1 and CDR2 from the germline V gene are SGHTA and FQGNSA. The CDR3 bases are TGTGCCAGCAGCTTACTCCCTCCTGGCTACACCTTC. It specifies CASSLLPPGYTF.

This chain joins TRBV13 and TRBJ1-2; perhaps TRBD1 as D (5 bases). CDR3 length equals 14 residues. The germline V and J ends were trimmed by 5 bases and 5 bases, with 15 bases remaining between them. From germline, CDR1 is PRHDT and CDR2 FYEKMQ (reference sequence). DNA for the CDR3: TGTGCCAGCAGCCGGTTAGGGGCGGAGTATGGCTACACCTTC. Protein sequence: CASSRLGAEYGYTF.

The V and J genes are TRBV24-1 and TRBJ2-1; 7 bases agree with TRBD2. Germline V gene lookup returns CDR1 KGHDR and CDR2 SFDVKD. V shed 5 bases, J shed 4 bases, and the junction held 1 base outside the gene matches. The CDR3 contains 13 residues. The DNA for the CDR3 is TGTGCCACCAGTGTCGGGGGGTACAATGAGCAGTTCTTC. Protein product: CATSVGGYNEQFF.

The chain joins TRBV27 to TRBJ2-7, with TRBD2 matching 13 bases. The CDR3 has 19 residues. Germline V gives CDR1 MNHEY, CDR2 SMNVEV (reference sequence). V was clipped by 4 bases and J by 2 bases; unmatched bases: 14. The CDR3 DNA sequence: TGTGCCAGCAGTTCATGGACAGAGGGACTAGCGGGAACGACCTACGAGCAGTACTTC. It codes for CASSSWTEGLAGTTYEQYF.

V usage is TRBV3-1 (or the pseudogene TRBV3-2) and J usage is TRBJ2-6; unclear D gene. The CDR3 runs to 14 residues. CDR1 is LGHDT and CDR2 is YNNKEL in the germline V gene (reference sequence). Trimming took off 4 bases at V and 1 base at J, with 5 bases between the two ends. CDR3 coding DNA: TGTGCCAGCAGCCGGGCTTCTGGGGCCAACGTCCTGACTTTC. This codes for CASSRASGANVLTF.

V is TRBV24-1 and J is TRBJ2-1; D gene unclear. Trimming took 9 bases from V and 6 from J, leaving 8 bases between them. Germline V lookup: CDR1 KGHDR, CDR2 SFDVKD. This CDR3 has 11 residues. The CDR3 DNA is TGTGCCACCGGGCTTAGCAATGAGCAGTTCTTC. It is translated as CATGLSNEQFF.

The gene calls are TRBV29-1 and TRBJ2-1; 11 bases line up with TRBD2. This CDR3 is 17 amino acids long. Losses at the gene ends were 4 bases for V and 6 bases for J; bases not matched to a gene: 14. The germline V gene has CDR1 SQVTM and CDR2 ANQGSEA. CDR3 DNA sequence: TGCAGCGTTGGGGAAACTAGCGGGAGTATTTTACTCAATGAGCAGTTCTTC. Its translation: CSVGETSGSILLNEQFF.

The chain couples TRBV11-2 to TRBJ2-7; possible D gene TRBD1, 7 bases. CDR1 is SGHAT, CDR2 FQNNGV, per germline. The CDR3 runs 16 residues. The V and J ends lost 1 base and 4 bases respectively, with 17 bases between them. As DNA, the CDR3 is TGTGCCAGCAGCTTAGCCCACATGACAGGGAGGTACGAGCAGTACTTC. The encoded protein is CASSLAHMTGRYEQYF.

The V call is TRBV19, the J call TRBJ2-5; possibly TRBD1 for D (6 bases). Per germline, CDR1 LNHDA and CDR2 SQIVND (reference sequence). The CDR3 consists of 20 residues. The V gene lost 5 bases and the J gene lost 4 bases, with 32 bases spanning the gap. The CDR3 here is CASSQQGPRQVAQHRETQYF. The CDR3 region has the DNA TGTGCCAGTAGTCAGCAGGGGCCGCGTCAAGTCGCCCAACATCGAGAGACCCAGTACTTC.

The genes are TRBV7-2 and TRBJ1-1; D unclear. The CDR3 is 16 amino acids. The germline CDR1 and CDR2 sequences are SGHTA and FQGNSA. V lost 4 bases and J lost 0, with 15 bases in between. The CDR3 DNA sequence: TGTGCCAGCAGCTCCCACCCCGTTTCTATGAACACTGAAGCTTTCTTT. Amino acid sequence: CASSSHPVSMNTEAFF.

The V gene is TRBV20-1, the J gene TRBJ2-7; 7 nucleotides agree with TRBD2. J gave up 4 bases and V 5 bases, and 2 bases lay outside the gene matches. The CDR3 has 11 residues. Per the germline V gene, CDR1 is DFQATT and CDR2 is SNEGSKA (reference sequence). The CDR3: CSAGREYEQYF. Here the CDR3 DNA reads TGCAGTGCTGGGCGGGAGTACGAGCAGTACTTC.

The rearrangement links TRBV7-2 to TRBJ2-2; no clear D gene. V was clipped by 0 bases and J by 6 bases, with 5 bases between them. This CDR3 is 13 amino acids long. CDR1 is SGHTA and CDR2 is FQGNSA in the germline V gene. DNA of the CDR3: TGTGCCAGCAGCTTAGCGTCAGCCGGGGAGCTGTTTTTT. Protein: CASSLASAGELFF.

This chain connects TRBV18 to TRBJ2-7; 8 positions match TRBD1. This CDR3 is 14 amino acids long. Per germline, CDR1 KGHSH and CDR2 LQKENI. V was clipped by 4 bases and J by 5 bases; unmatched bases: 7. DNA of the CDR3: TGTGCCAGCTCACAATCGACAGGGGAAAACGAGCAGTACTTC. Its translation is CASSQSTGENEQYF.

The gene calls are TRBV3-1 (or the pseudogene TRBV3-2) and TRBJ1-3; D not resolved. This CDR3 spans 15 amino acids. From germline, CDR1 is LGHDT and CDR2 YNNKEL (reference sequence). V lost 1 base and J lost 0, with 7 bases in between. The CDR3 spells CASSQGIHSGNTIYF. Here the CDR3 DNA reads TGTGCCAGCAGCCAAGGAATACACTCTGGAAACACCATATATTTT.

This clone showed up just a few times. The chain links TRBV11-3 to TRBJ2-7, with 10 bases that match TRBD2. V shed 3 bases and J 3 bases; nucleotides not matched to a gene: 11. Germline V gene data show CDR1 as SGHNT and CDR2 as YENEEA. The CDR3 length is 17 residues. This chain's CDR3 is CASSFDQVGLAIYEQYF. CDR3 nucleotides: TGTGCCAGCAGCTTTGATCAAGTGGGACTAGCGATCTACGAGCAGTACTTC.

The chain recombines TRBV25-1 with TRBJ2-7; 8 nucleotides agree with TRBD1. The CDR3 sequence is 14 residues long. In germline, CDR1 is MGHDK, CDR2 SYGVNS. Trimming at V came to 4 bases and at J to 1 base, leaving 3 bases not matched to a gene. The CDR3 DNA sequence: TGTGCCAGCAGTGTCAGGACAGGGTCCTACGAGCAGTACTTC. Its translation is CASSVRTGSYEQYF.

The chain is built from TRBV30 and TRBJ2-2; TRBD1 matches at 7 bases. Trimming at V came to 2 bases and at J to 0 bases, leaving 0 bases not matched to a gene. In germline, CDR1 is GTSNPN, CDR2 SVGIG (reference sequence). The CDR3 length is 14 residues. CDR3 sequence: CAWSTGANTGELFF. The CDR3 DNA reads TGTGCCTGGAGTACAGGGGCGAACACCGGGGAGCTGTTTTTT.

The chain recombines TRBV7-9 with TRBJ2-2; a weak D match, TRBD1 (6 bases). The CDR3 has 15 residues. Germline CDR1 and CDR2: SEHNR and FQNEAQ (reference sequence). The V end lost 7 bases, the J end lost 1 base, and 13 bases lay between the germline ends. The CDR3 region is CASIPQGRNTGELFF. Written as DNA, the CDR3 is TGTGCCAGCATCCCCCAGGGGAGGAACACCGGGGAGCTGTTTTTT.

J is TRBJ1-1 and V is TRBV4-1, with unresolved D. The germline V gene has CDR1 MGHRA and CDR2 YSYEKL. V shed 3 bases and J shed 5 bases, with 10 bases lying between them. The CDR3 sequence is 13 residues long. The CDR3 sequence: CASSQAPGTEAFF. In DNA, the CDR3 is TGCGCCAGCAGCCAGGCTCCGGGGACTGAAGCTTTCTTT.

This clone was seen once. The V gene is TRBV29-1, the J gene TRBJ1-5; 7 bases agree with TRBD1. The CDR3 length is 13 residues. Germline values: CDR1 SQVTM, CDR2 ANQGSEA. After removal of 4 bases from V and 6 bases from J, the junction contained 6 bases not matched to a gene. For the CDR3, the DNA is TGCAGCGTTGCCGACAGGGAGAGTCAGCCCCAGCATTTT. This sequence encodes CSVADRESQPQHF.

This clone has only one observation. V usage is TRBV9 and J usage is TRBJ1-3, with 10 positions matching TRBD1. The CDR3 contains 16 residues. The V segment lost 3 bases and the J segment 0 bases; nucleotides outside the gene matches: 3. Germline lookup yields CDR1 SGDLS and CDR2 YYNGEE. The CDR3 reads CASSGTGGISGNTIYF. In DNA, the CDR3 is TGTGCCAGCAGCGGGACAGGGGGGATCTCTGGAAACACCATATATTTT. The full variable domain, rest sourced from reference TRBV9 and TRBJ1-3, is DSGVTQTPKHLITATGQRVTLRCSPRSGDLSVYWYQQSLDQGLQFLIQYYNGEERAKGNILERFSAQQFPDLHSELNLSSLELGDSALYFCASSGTGGISGNTIYFGEGSWLTVV.